The T cell receptor (beta chain) described here comes from a study of identical twins. Notes on the study in general: In monozygotic twins, models underestimated the sharing of out-of-frame TCR alpha.

Only healthy Caucasians were enrolled as donors. The CDR3 sequence is 14 residues long. V lost 4 bases, J lost 1 base, and 10 bases lay in between. CDR1 is MNHEY, CDR2 SVGEGT, per germline. Turning to this clonotype: Its target is not known.

TCRdb ran MiXCR on the 5' RACE reads and lists one entry per CDR3 protein. Counted here are about 810,000 distinct CDR3 sequences, roughly 12% occurring once; the ten biggest clones make up around 1.5%. These data were also filed under a second study, of yellow fever vaccine responses in identical twins.

The chain employs TRBV6-2 or TRBV6-3 and TRBJ1-1; D is unresolved. The sequenced sample consisted of PBMCs. The sequence came from a young woman in good health. The CDR3 sequence is CASSFVQPNTEAFF. The CDR3 bases are TGTGCCAGCAGTTTTGTACAGCCGAACACTGAAGCTTTCTTT.